This T cell receptor beta chain was captured by sequencing in a study of blood T cells in healthy people across ages. The V gene's germline CDR1 is SGHTA and CDR2 FQGTGA. CDR3 length: 13 amino acids. To note about this clonotype: The junction and the germline gene differ at one end; a read error may be behind it.

The use of a sample-barcoded 5' primer and a J-beta primer mix characterized a second PCR of roughly 6 to 12 cycles. Every cDNA was tagged by a template-switch adaptor with 12 random nucleotides. TCRdb passed the 5' RACE reads through MiXCR, listing each CDR3 protein once. Of under 950,000 distinct CDR3 sequences detected, about 20% appear once; the ten largest clones hold around 21%. The chain recombines TRBV7-3 with TRBJ1-2; D ambiguous. This TCR came from a man in his 70s in good health. The sequenced material came from blood. Here the CDR3 DNA reads TGTGCCAGCAGCTTAACGGCCTCCTCCCACCATTTGTTC. It encodes CASSLTASSHHLF.